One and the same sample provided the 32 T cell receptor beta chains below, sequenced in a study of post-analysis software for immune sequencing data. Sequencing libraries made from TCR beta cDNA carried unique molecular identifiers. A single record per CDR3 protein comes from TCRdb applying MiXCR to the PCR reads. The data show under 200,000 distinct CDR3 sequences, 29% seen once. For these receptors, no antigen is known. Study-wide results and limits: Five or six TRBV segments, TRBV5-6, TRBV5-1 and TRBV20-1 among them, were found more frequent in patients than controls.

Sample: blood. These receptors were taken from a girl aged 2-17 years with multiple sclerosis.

The CDR3 sequence: CASSFRDGYTF. The CDR3 DNA follows: TGTGCCAGCAGTTTCAGAGATGGCTACACCTTC. The J gene is TRBJ1-2, the V gene TRBV28; D not certain. V gave up 3 bases and J gave up 6 bases, with 5 bases separating them. The CDR3 spans 11 residues. Germline CDR1 reads MDHEN; CDR2 reads SYDVKM.

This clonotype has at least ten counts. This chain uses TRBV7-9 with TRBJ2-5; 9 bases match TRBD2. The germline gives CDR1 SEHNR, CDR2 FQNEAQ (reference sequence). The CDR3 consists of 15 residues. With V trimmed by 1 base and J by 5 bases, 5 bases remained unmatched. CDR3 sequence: CASSLVSSGVETQYF. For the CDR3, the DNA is TGTGCCAGCAGCTTAGTGTCTAGCGGGGTGGAGACCCAGTACTTC.

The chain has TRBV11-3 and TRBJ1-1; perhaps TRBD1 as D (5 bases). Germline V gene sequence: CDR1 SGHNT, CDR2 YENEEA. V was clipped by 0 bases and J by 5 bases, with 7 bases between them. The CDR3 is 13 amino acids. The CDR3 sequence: CASSLERGTEAFF. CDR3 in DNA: TGTGCCAGCAGCTTAGAAAGGGGAACTGAAGCTTTCTTT.

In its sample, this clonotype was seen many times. CDR3 region: CASSQTPGELYEQYF. In DNA, the CDR3 is TGCGCCAGCAGCCAAACCCCAGGGGAGCTCTACGAGCAGTACTTC. V gene TRBV4-1 combines with J gene TRBJ2-7; a weak D match, TRBD1 (6 bases). The CDR3 covers 15 residues. Per the germline V gene, CDR1 is MGHRA and CDR2 is YSYEKL. V dropped 2 bases and J dropped 3 bases, with 14 bases sitting between them.

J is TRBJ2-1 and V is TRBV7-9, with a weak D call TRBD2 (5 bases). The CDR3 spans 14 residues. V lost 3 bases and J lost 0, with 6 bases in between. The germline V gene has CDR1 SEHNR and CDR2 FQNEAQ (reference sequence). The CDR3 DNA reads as TGTGCCAGCAGCTTTGGGAGCTCCTACAATGAGCAGTTCTTC. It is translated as CASSFGSSYNEQFF.

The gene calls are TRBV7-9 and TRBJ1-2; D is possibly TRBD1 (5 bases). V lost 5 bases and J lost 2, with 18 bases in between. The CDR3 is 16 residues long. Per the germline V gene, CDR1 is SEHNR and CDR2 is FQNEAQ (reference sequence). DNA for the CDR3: TGTGCCAGCAGCCCTCCCCCCCGATCAGGGAACTATGGCTACACCTTC. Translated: CASSPPPRSGNYGYTF. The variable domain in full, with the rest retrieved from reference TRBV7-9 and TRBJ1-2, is DTGVSQNPRHKITKRGQNVTFRCDPISEHNRLYWYRQTLGQGPEFLTYFQNEAQLEKSRLLSDRFSAERPKGSFSTLEIQRTEQGDSAMYLCASSPPPRSGNYGYTFGSGTRLTVV.

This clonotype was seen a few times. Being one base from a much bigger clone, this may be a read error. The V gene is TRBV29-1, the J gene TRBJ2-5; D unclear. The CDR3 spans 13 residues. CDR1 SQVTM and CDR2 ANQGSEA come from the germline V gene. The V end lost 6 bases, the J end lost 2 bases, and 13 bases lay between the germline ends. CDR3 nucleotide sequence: TGCAGCGTCGGTGGGCTAGGGCAAGAGACCCAGTACTTC. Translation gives CSVGGLGQETQYF.

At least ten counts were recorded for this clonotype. The CDR3 reads CASSSSPGSVQETQYF. CDR3 DNA: TGTGCCAGCAGTTCAAGTCCAGGGAGTGTCCAAGAGACCCAGTACTTC. The chain uses TRBV2 and TRBJ2-5; the D call may be TRBD1 or TRBD2 (5 bases each). The CDR3 covers 16 residues. The V gene's germline CDR1 is SNHLY and CDR2 FYNNEI. Trimming removed 5 bases from V and 1 base from J, with 17 bases in between.

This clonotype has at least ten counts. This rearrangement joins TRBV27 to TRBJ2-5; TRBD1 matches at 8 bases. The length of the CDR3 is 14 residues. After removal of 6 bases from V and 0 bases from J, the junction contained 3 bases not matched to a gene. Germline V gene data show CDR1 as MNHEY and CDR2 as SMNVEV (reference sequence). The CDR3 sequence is CASSRDRYQETQYF. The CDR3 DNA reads TGTGCCAGCAGCCGGGACAGGTACCAAGAGACCCAGTACTTC.

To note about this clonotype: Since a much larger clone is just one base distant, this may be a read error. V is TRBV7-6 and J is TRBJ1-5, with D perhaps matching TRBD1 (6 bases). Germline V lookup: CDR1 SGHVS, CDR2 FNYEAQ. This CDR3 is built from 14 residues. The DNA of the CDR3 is TGTGCCAGCAGCTTATCCAGGGGTAATCAGCTCCAGCATTTT. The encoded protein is CASSLSRGNQLQHF.

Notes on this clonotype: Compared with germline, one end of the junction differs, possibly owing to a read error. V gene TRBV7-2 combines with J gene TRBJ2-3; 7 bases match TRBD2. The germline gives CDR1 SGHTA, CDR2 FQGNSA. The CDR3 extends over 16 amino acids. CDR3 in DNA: TGTGCCTGCAGCCCCGGCGGGACTACCCGCGGAGATACGCAGTATTTT. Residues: CACSPGGTTRGDTQYF.

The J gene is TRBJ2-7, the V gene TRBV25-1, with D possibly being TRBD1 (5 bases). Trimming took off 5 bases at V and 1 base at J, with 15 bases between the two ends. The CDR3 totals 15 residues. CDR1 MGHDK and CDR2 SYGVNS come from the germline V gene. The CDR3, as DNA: TGTGCCAGCAGTACACTCAGGGCAGAGTCCTACGAGCAGTACTTC. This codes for CASSTLRAESYEQYF.

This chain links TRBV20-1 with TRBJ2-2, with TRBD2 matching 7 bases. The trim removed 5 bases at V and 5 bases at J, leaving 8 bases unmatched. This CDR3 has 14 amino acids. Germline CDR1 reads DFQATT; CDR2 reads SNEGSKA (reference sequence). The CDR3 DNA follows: TGCAGTGCTCTGGGGGAGGGAAGAACCGGGGAGCTGTTTTTT. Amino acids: CSALGEGRTGELFF.

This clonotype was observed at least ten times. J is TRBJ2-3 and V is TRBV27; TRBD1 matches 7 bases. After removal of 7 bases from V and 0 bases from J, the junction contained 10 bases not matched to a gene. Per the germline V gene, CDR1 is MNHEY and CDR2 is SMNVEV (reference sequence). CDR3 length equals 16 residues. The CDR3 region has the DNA TGTGCCAGCACTCCCCACCGGACAGGCAGCACAGATACGCAGTATTTT. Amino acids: CASTPHRTGSTDTQYF.

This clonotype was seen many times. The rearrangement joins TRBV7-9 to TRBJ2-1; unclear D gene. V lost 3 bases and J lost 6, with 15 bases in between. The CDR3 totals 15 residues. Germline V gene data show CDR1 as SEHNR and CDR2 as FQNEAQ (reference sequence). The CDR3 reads CASSLERKVFNEQFF. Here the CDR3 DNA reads TGTGCCAGCAGCTTGGAAAGGAAGGTGTTCAATGAGCAGTTCTTC.

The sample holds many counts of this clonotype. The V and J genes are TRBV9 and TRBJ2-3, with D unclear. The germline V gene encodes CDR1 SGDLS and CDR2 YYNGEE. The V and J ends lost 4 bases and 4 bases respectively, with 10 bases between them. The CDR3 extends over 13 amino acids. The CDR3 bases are TGTGCCAGCAGCTTCCGACTGTCAGATACGCAGTATTTT. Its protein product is CASSFRLSDTQYF.

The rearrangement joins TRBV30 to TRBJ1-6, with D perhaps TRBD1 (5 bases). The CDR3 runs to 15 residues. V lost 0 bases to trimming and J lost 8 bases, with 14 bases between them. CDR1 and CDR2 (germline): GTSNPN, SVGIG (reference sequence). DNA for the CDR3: TGTGCCTGGAGTGTAACAGGAGGCGCTTATTCACCCCTCCACTTT. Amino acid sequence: CAWSVTGGAYSPLHF.

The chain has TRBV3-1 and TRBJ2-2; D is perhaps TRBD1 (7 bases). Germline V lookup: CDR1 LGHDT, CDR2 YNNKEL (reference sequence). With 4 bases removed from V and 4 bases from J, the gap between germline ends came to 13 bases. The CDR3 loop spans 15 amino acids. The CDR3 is CASSPQGRITGELFF. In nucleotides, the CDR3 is TGTGCCAGCAGCCCACAGGGGAGGATCACCGGGGAGCTGTTTTTT.

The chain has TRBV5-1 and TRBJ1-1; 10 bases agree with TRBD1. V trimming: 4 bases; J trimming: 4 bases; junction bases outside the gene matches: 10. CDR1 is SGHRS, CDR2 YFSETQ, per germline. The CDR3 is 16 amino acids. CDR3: CASSPRRGQGITEAFF. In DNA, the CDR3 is TGCGCCAGCAGCCCCCGTCGGGGACAGGGGATCACTGAAGCTTTCTTT.

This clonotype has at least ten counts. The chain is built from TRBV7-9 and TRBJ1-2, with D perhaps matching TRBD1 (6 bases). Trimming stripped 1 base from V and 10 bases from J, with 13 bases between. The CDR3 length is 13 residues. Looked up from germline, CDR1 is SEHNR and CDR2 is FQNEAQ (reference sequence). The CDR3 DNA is TGTGCCAGCAGCTTAGGGGGGCCCTCTCACTACACCTTC. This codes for CASSLGGPSHYTF.

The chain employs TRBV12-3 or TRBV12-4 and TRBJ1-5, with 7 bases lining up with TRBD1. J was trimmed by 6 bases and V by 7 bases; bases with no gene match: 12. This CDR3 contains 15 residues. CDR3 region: CASKIRDSTGQPQHF. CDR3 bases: TGTGCCAGCAAAATCCGGGACAGTACAGGTCAGCCCCAGCATTTT.

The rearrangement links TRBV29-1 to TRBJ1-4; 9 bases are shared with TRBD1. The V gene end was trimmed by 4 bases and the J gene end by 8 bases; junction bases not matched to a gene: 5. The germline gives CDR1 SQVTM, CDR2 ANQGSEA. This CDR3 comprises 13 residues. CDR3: CSVARTGEEKLFF. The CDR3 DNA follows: TGCAGCGTTGCTCGGACAGGGGAGGAAAAACTGTTTTTT.

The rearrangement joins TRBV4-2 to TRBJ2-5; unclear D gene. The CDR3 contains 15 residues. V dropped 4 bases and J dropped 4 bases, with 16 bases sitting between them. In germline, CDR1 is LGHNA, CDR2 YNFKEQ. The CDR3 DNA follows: TGTGCCAGCAGCCGTAGACAAGGGTCCAGAGAGACCCAGTACTTC. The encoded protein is CASSRRQGSRETQYF.

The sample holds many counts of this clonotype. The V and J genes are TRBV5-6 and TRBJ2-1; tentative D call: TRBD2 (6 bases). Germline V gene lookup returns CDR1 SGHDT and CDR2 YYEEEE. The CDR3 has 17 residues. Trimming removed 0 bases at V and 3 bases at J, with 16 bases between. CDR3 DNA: TGTGCCAGCAGCTTGGATGTCGGGAGAGGGGTCTACAATGAGCAGTTCTTC. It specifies CASSLDVGRGVYNEQFF.

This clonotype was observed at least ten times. The CDR3 sequence is CSARDPQGADTQYF. The CDR3 DNA reads as TGCAGTGCTAGAGATCCACAGGGTGCAGATACGCAGTATTTT. The gene calls are TRBV20-1 and TRBJ2-3; D is perhaps TRBD1 (6 bases). V was cut by 0 bases and J by 4 bases, with 11 bases left in between. This CDR3 contains 14 residues. Germline V CDR1 and CDR2: DFQATT, SNEGSKA (reference sequence).

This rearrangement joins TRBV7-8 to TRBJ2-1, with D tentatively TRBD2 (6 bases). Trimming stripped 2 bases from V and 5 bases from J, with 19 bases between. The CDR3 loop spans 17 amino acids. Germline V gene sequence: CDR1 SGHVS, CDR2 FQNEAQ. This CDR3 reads CASSLNLGAGLDNEQFF. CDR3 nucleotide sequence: TGTGCCAGCAGCTTAAATCTGGGAGCGGGTCTTGACAATGAGCAGTTCTTC.

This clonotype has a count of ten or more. The CDR3 protein is CASSLVAGGPGNEQFF. The CDR3 DNA reads as TGCGCCAGCAGCCTAGTAGCGGGAGGCCCCGGGAATGAGCAGTTCTTC. The V and J genes are TRBV5-1 and TRBJ2-1; 10 bases match TRBD2. CDR1 SGHRS and CDR2 YFSETQ come from the germline V gene. V gave up 4 bases and J gave up 7 bases; unmatched junction bases: 11. This CDR3 is 16 amino acids long.

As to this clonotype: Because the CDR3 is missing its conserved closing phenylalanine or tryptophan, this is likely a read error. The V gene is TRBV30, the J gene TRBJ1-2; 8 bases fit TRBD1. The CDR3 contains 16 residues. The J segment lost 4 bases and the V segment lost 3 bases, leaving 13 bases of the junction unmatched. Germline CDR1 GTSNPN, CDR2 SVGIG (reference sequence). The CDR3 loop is CAWSPRSETGAYGYTC. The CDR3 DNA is TGTGCCTGGAGCCCACGGTCGGAGACAGGGGCCTATGGCTACACCTGC.

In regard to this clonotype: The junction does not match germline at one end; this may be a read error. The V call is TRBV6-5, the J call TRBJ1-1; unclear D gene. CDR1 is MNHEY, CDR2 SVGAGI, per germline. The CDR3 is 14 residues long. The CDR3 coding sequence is TGTGCCAGCGGTTACTCGGCAGAGAACACTGAAGCTTTCTTT. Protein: CASGYSAENTEAFF.

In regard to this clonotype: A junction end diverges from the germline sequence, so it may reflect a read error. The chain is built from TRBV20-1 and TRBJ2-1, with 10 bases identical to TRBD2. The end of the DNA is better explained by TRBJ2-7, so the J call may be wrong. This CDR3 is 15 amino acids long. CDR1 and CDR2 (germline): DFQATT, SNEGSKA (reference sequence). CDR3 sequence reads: CSTRRAGGSYNEQYF. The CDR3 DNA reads TGCAGTACTAGACGAGCGGGGGGGTCCTACAATGAGCAGTACTTC.

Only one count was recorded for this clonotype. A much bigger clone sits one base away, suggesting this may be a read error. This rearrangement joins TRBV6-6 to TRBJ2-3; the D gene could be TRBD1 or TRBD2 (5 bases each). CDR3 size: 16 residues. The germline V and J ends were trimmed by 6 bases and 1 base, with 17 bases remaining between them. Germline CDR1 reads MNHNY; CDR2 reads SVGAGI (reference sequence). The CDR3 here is CASSGSGTAGTDTQYF. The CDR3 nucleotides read TGTGCCAGCAGCGGTTCCGGGACCGCCGGCACAGATACGCAGTATTTT.

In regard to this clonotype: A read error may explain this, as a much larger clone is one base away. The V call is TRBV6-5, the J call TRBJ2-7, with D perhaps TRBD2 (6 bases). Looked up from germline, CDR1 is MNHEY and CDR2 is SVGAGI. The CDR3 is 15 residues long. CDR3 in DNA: TGTACCAGCAGTTATGCCGGCGGGACGGTCTACGAGCAGTACTTC. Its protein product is CTSSYAGGTVYEQYF.